The present T cell receptor (beta chain) was sequenced within a study of PD-L1 blockade in urothelial cancer. TCRdb keeps only in-frame clones here, not all; method: immunoSEQ multiplex PCR. The sample lists about 40,000 clones; 70% to 90% were seen once. The time point is: peripheral blood 6 weeks after treatment start. Germline CDR1 and CDR2: SQVTM and ANQGSEA. The germline V and J ends were trimmed by 1 base and 7 bases, with 8 bases remaining between them. CDR3 length: 12 residues. The V gene is TRBV29-1, the J gene TRBJ2-1, with D unresolved. The starting material was PBMCs, obtained around atezolizumab (anti-PD-L1) treatment. This receptor was identified in a man between 70 and 80 years old with urothelial cancer. This CDR3 is CSVEVAENEQFF. CDR3 in DNA: TGCAGCGTTGAAGTCGCAGAAAATGAGCAGTTCTTC.